This T cell receptor beta chain was sequenced during a study of shared clonotypes between healthy human individuals. As for the study in general: Each donor contributed plates that comprised three CD4 naive, three CD4 memory, two CD8 naive and one CD8 memory.

Germline V gene lookup returns CDR1 SNHLY and CDR2 FYNNEI. The CDR3 is made up of 15 amino acids. Trimming at V came to 3 bases and at J to 5 bases, leaving 9 bases not matched to a gene. Sequencing was at deep level. Libraries were prepared by immunoSEQ multiplex PCR; TCRdb keeps only in-frame clonotypes and omits some of them. This sample yields 1.5 million to 2.5 million clones, of which approximately 95% are seen a single time; 1.2% belongs to the top ten. CD8 cells classed as naive were CD45RO-negative and positively selected for CCR7, excluding terminally differentiated effector memory CD45RA+ cells. Adult donors, all healthy and HIV-negative, had no recent acute infections or vaccinations.

The receptor was isolated from a man between 18 and 35 years old in good health. The chain combines TRBV2 with TRBJ2-7, with 8 bases identical to TRBD1. The sequenced material came from naive CD8+ T cells sorted from blood. For the CDR3, the DNA is TGTGCCAGCAGTGACCTTCTGACAGGGGAGCACGAGCAGTACTTC. Translated, it gives CASSDLLTGEHEQYF.